These T cell receptor beta chains were read from a single sample in a study of cytomegalovirus exposure and HLA in healthy donors. Profiling relied on immunoSEQ multiplex PCR, and the TCRdb table lists in-frame clones only, not all of them. The sample records just over 200,000 clones, approximately 78% being singletons. Specimen: PBMCs. These receptors all stem from a woman between 40 and 55 years old in good health and CMV-seronegative. CDR3s include the opening cysteine and the closing phenylalanine or tryptophan. Each record gives: J gene, D gene, clone size, V gene, CDR3 DNA, CDR3 protein. D genes are given only for firm matches. Not all rows give a size; the values are once, few, many and, for expanded clones, a class.

J: TRBJ2-7; D: NA; size: once; V: TRBV19; DNA: TGTGCCAGTAGTATTGCCGCCAACGGCTACGAGCAGTACTTC; CDR3: CASSIAANGYEQYF
J: TRBJ1-2; D: NA; size: NA; V: TRBV7-8; DNA: TGTGCCAGCAGCCCAACAATTCGGGATCGAGTTAGGGACTATGGCTACACCTTC; CDR3: CASSPTIRDRVRDYGYTF
J: TRBJ2-7; D: NA; size: NA; V: TRBV10-3; DNA: TGTGCCATCAGAGCCTCCGGGACATCGAATTACGAGCAGTACTTC; CDR3: CAIRASGTSNYEQYF
J: TRBJ2-7; D: TRBD1; size: NA; V: TRBV29-1; DNA: TGCAGCGTTGACTTGGGACAGGGATCCTGGGAGCAGTACTTC; CDR3: CSVDLGQGSWEQYF
J: TRBJ1-2; D: TRBD1; size: NA; V: TRBV28; DNA: TGTGCCAGCAGTTCCGAGGGGGCGAGTCACTATGGCTACACCTTC; CDR3: CASSSEGASHYGYTF
J: TRBJ2-3; D: NA; size: NA; V: TRBV29-1; DNA: TGCAGCGTTAACCTGTTGCTAGCGACCACAGATACGCAGTATTTT; CDR3: CSVNLLLATTDTQYF
J: TRBJ2-2; D: TRBD2; size: NA; V: TRBV10-1; DNA: TGCGCCAGCAGTGAGTCGGGACTAGCGGGGGCACCAGGGGACACCGGGGAGCTGTTTTTT; CDR3: CASSESGLAGAPGDTGELFF
J: TRBJ2-2; D: NA; size: NA; V: TRBV2; DNA: TGTGCCAGCACTACTGGGCGGAACACCGGGGAGCTGTTTTTT; CDR3: CASTTGRNTGELFF
J: TRBJ1-1; D: TRBD1; size: NA; V: TRBV4-2; DNA: TGTGCCAGCAGCCCTGGACAGGGGAACACTGAAGCTTTCTTT; CDR3: CASSPGQGNTEAFF
J: TRBJ1-5; D: NA; size: few; V: TRBV7-9; DNA: TGTGCCAGCAGCCGCAGTAATAGCAATCAGCCCCAGCATTTT; CDR3: CASSRSNSNQPQHF
J: TRBJ2-5; D: NA; size: once; V: TRBV27; DNA: TGTGCCAGCAGCCCGCGTCCGGGATATGGAGAGACCCAGTACTTC; CDR3: CASSPRPGYGETQYF
J: TRBJ2-7; D: TRBD1; size: NA; V: TRBV7-7; DNA: TGTGCCAGCAGCCCCGTAACCGGGCAGGGGGCCGGAGAGCAGTACTTC; CDR3: CASSPVTGQGAGEQYF
J: TRBJ2-5; D: TRBD2; size: NA; V: TRBV4-1; DNA: TGCGCCAGCAGCCAACCGTCGACTAGCGAAGAGACCCAGTACTTC; CDR3: CASSQPSTSEETQYF
J: TRBJ2-7; D: NA; size: once; V: TRBV5-8; DNA: TGTGCCAGCAGCTTGGTATGGGGGCCAGGGTCCTACGAGCAGTACTTC; CDR3: CASSLVWGPGSYEQYF
J: TRBJ2-7; D: TRBD1; size: NA; V: TRBV9; DNA: TGTGCCAGCAGCGTAGCAGGGACAGGGGGGGCCGAGCAGTACTTC; CDR3: CASSVAGTGGAEQYF
J: TRBJ1-2; D: NA; size: NA; V: TRBV7-9; DNA: TGTGCCAGCAGCTCGGACTGGTCAAACTATGGCTACACCTTC; CDR3: CASSSDWSNYGYTF
J: TRBJ1-1; D: NA; size: NA; V: TRBV10-3; DNA: TGTGCCATCAGCGATAGAACGGCTGAAGCTTTCTTT; CDR3: CAISDRTAEAFF
J: TRBJ2-7; D: TRBD1; size: NA; V: TRBV15; DNA: TGTGCCACCAGCAGAAATCTCCCGGGACAGGGGTCCTACGAGCAGTACTTC; CDR3: CATSRNLPGQGSYEQYF
J: TRBJ2-7; D: NA; size: NA; V: TRBV5-6; DNA: TGTGCCAGCAGCTTAAGCCCTATCTACGAGCAGTACTTC; CDR3: CASSLSPIYEQYF
J: TRBJ2-6; D: NA; size: NA; V: TRBV9; DNA: TGTGCCAGCAGCGTAATTGCGGGGGCAAGTGGGGCCAACGTCCTGACTTTC; CDR3: CASSVIAGASGANVLTF
J: TRBJ2-2; D: NA; size: NA; V: TRBV7-3; DNA: TGTGCCAGCAGCTCAGGACTCCCCACCGGGGAGCTGTTTTTT; CDR3: CASSSGLPTGELFF
J: TRBJ1-5; D: NA; size: NA; V: TRBV28; DNA: TGTGCCAGCAGTTCGGGGGGCCGCAATCAGCCCCAGCATTTT; CDR3: CASSSGGRNQPQHF